This T cell receptor beta chain stems from a study of T-cell reconstitution after alpha-beta-depleted transplantation in children. There are 12 residues in the CDR3. Per germline, CDR1 LGHDT and CDR2 YNNKEL (reference sequence). V was shortened by 10 bases and J by 8 bases, with 14 bases between the two germline ends. Researchers prepared the TCRbeta library using unique molecular identifiers, the study reports. MiXCR, applied by TCRdb to the PCR reads, yields one record per CDR3 protein. The table shows a few hundred thousand distinct CDR3 sequences, with 10% occurring only once. This clonotype occurred a few times.

This chain links TRBV3-1 with TRBJ1-4; perhaps TRBD1 as D (5 bases). The receptor was isolated from a human donor who donated a stem cell graft to a child with acute lymphoblastic leukemia. The specimen was PBMCs from the stem cell graft donor, collected from the stem cell graft. The CDR3 DNA sequence: TGTGCCACGACAGCTGCGGGCGAAAAACTGTTTTTT. Protein sequence: CATTAAGEKLFF.